Below are 25 T cell receptor beta chains sequenced from a single sample in a study of cytomegalovirus exposure and HLA in healthy donors. In the PCR, 60 Vbeta and 13 Jbeta primers were used. Sequenced by immunoSEQ multiplex PCR; TCRdb stores in-frame clones only, minus some. The data contain under 200,000 clones, roughly 73% of them seen just once; the ten biggest clones take up about 2%. Specimen: PBMCs. These receptors originate from a woman aged 25-40 years in good health and CMV-seronegative.

This chain connects TRBV7-9 to TRBJ1-4, with TRBD1 matching over 7 bases. Germline CDR1 SEHNR, CDR2 FQNEAQ (reference sequence). V shed 4 bases and J 4 bases; nucleotides not matched to a gene: 3. The CDR3 contains 14 residues. CDR3 loop: CASSSGQNNEKLFF. CDR3 nucleotide sequence: TGTGCCAGCAGCTCGGGACAGAATAATGAAAAACTGTTTTTT.

This clone was counted only a few times. V is TRBV5-6 and J is TRBJ2-5; 8 bases fit TRBD1. The CDR3 consists of 14 residues. Germline CDR1 and CDR2: SGHDT and YYEEEE. V lost 4 bases and J lost 5; bases outside the gene matches: 7. Written as DNA, the CDR3 is TGTGCCAGCAGCAGAAGACAGGGGAAGGAGACCCAGTACTTC. It codes for CASSRRQGKETQYF.

The chain carries TRBV7-6 and TRBJ2-7; 14 bases agree with TRBD2. CDR1 and CDR2 (germline): SGHVS, FNYEAQ. The CDR3 has 15 amino acids. With 3 bases clipped from V and 6 bases from J, the junction kept 4 bases outside the gene matches. CDR3 coding DNA: TGTGCCAGCAGCTTGGGACTAGCGGGAGCTGGCGAGCAGTACTTC. Amino acids: CASSLGLAGAGEQYF.

The chain has TRBV5-5 and TRBJ2-7; 7 bases line up with TRBD2. The V gene end was trimmed by 4 bases and the J gene end by 3 bases; junction bases not matched to a gene: 4. Germline V gives CDR1 SGHKS, CDR2 YYEKEE (reference sequence). This CDR3 is built from 13 residues. CDR3 coding DNA: TGTGCCAGCAGCCCGGGGGGTCGCTACGAGCAGTACTTC. Residues: CASSPGGRYEQYF. The complete variable domain, with remaining parts taken from reference TRBV5-5 and TRBJ2-7, reads DAGVTQSPTHLIKTRGQQVTLRCSPISGHKSVSWYQQVLGQGPQFIFQYYEKEERGRGNFPDRFSARQFPNYSSELNVNALLLGDSALYLCASSPGGRYEQYFGPGTRLTVT.

This clone turned up a few times. The J gene is TRBJ1-2, the V gene TRBV4-1; 8 bases match TRBD1. Germline CDR1 MGHRA, CDR2 YSYEKL. The CDR3 spans 16 residues. Germline trimming cut 2 bases from V and 2 bases from J; bases unmatched to any gene: 7. CDR3 sequence (DNA): TGCGCCAGCAGCCAACCGACAGGGGCCATAAACTATGGCTACACCTTC. It translates to CASSQPTGAINYGYTF.

This clone has a handful of counts. This chain connects TRBV5-4 to TRBJ2-3, with TRBD2 identical over 12 bases. Germline V gives CDR1 SGHNT, CDR2 YYREEE (reference sequence). After removal of 3 bases from V and 4 bases from J, the junction contained 3 bases not matched to a gene. The CDR3 totals 15 residues. In nucleotides, the CDR3 is TGTGCCAGCAGCTCTCTAGCGGGGGGGCCAGATACGCAGTATTTT. This codes for CASSSLAGGPDTQYF.

This clone has a single count. The chain recombines TRBV4-1 with TRBJ2-5; weak D call: TRBD2 (5 bases). V dropped 1 base and J dropped 4 bases, with 13 bases sitting between them. The CDR3 has 15 amino acids. CDR1 MGHRA and CDR2 YSYEKL come from the germline V gene. As DNA, the CDR3 is TGCGCCAGCAGCCAAGTTACCTCAGAGGGAGAGACCCAGTACTTC. Protein: CASSQVTSEGETQYF.

The chain joins TRBV2 to TRBJ2-5; TRBD1 might be the D (5 bases). Germline CDR1 and CDR2: SNHLY and FYNNEI. There are 14 residues in the CDR3. The V and J ends lost 7 bases and 4 bases respectively, with 16 bases between them. The DNA of the CDR3 is TGTGCCAGCAATTTACTCCAGGGCCCAGAGACCCAGTACTTC. It is translated as CASNLLQGPETQYF.

This chain links TRBV11-2 with TRBJ2-7, with 13 bases identical to TRBD2. The CDR3 loop spans 18 amino acids. Germline V gene lookup returns CDR1 SGHAT and CDR2 FQNNGV. V was clipped by 5 bases and J by 2 bases; unmatched bases: 12. CDR3: CASSRGLAGAGPAYEQYF. CDR3 coding DNA: TGTGCCAGCAGCCGAGGACTAGCGGGAGCCGGTCCCGCCTACGAGCAGTACTTC. Filled out from reference TRBV11-2 and TRBJ2-7, the complete variable domain reads EAGVAQSPRYKIIEKRQSVAFWCNPISGHATLYWYQQILGQGPKLLIQFQNNGVVDDSQLPKDRFSAERLKGVDSTLKIQPAKLEDSAVYLCASSRGLAGAGPAYEQYFGPGTRLTVT.

This clone occurred a few times. The genes are TRBV5-1 and TRBJ2-3; TRBD2 matches at 16 bases. CDR3 length: 17 amino acids. The V segment lost 5 bases and the J segment 0 bases; nucleotides outside the gene matches: 3. CDR1 SGHRS and CDR2 YFSETQ come from the germline V gene. The CDR3 sequence is CASRGLAGGPSTDTQYF. In DNA, the CDR3 is TGCGCCAGCAGGGGACTAGCGGGAGGGCCCAGCACAGATACGCAGTATTTT.

This clone was counted only a few times. This rearrangement joins TRBV27 to TRBJ2-7, with 7 bases identical to TRBD2. Per the germline V gene, CDR1 is MNHEY and CDR2 is SMNVEV (reference sequence). This CDR3 comprises 15 residues. The V gene end was trimmed by 0 bases and the J gene end by 3 bases; junction bases not matched to a gene: 5. CDR3 sequence: CASSLSGLVVYEQYF. The CDR3 DNA sequence: TGTGCCAGCAGTTTATCAGGACTAGTTGTCTACGAGCAGTACTTC.

The CDR3: CASSLVGRQRDTQYF. In DNA form, the CDR3 reads TGTGCCAGCAGCTTAGTGGGTCGGCAGAGGGATACGCAGTATTTT. V is TRBV11-2 and J is TRBJ2-3; D is unclear. V lost 1 base, J lost 6 bases, and 14 bases lay in between. Germline V gene lookup returns CDR1 SGHAT and CDR2 FQNNGV. The CDR3 sequence is 15 residues long.

The rearrangement joins TRBV5-1 to TRBJ2-2; TRBD2 is a possible D gene (7 bases). CDR3 length equals 18 residues. Germline CDR1 SGHRS, CDR2 YFSETQ. Trimming took 0 bases from V and 0 from J, leaving 15 bases between them. The CDR3 region is CASSLGGPGGTNTGELFF. The CDR3, as DNA: TGCGCCAGCAGCTTGGGGGGGCCGGGAGGAACGAACACCGGGGAGCTGTTTTTT.

This chain uses TRBV6-1 with TRBJ1-1; no firm D call. Germline CDR1 reads MNHNS; CDR2 reads SASEGT. V was trimmed by 6 bases and J by 5 bases, leaving 16 bases between them. This CDR3 spans 14 amino acids. The CDR3, as DNA: TGTGCCAGCAGCGGGTCCGGGTCTGGAACTGAAGCTTTCTTT. Protein sequence: CASSGSGSGTEAFF.

This clone was seen a handful of times. The chain uses TRBV7-9 and TRBJ1-2, with 8 nucleotides matching TRBD1. Germline V CDR1 and CDR2: SEHNR, FQNEAQ (reference sequence). The CDR3 extends over 12 amino acids. V lost 5 bases and J lost 7; bases outside the gene matches: 3. The CDR3: CASSGQGAGYTF. The CDR3 bases are TGTGCCAGCAGCGGACAGGGTGCTGGCTACACCTTC.

This clone appeared a single time. The chain combines TRBV5-1 with TRBJ2-1; 10 bases agree with TRBD2. The trim removed 0 bases at V and 8 bases at J, leaving 14 bases unmatched. This CDR3 region has 18 residues. Germline loops: CDR1 SGHRS, CDR2 YFSETQ. CDR3 in DNA: TGCGCCAGCAGCTTGGGGGGGGGAACCGGGACTAGCGTTGATGAGCAGTTCTTC. This codes for CASSLGGGTGTSVDEQFF.

The chain is built from TRBV27 and TRBJ2-7; 7 nucleotides match TRBD2. With V trimmed by 5 bases and J by 7 bases, 11 bases remained unmatched. Per germline, CDR1 MNHEY and CDR2 SMNVEV (reference sequence). This CDR3 spans 14 amino acids. CDR3 residues: CASSPAGVLLEQYF. Written as DNA, the CDR3 is TGTGCCAGCAGTCCTGCGGGAGTGCTATTGGAGCAGTACTTC.

The rearrangement joins TRBV21-1 to TRBJ1-2; the table assigns TRBD1, which was not confirmed against the DNA. TRBV21-1 corresponds to a pseudogene. CDR3 size: 17 residues. In DNA, the CDR3 is TGTGCCAGCAGCAAAGAGGAAGGGGGCTCGATTAACTATGGCTACACCTTC. Amino acids: CASSKEEGGSINYGYTF.

This chain uses TRBV5-8 with TRBJ2-7; 10 bases line up with TRBD1. The V and J ends lost 2 bases and 5 bases, in that order; junction bases with no gene match: 4. Germline V lookup: CDR1 SGHTS, CDR2 YDEGEE. The CDR3 extends over 14 amino acids. The CDR3 DNA sequence: TGTGCCAGCAGCTTCCGGGACAGGGGCCACGAGCAGTACTTC. This translates into CASSFRDRGHEQYF. Looking up the rest from reference TRBV5-8 and TRBJ2-7 gives the full variable domain: EAGVTQSPTHLIKTRGQQATLRCSPISGHTSVYWYQQALGLGLQFLLWYDEGEERNRGNFPPRFSGRQFPNYSSELNVNALELEDSALYLCASSFRDRGHEQYFGPGTRLTVT.

The chain is built from TRBV5-4 and TRBJ2-1, with TRBD2 matching 12 bases. CDR3 length: 19 residues. J was trimmed by 0 bases and V by 5 bases; bases with no gene match: 12. From germline, CDR1 is SGHNT and CDR2 YYREEE (reference sequence). DNA for the CDR3: TGTGCCAGCAGTTCTAGCGGGAGGGTCGGGGTTTCCTCCTACAATGAGCAGTTCTTC. Amino acid sequence: CASSSSGRVGVSSYNEQFF.

The genes are TRBV25-1 and TRBJ1-3; D gene ambiguous. Germline V gene lookup returns CDR1 MGHDK and CDR2 SYGVNS. This CDR3 spans 16 amino acids. V dropped 3 bases and J dropped 5 bases, with 17 bases sitting between them. The CDR3 protein is CASSDDFWAGRNTIYF. The CDR3 DNA reads as TGTGCCAGCAGTGATGATTTTTGGGCGGGGAGAAACACCATATATTTT.

The rearrangement joins TRBV7-9 to TRBJ1-4; 7 bases match TRBD1. The CDR3 is 17 residues long. Unmatched junction bases numbered 9, after V lost 3 bases and J lost 2 bases. Germline V gene data show CDR1 as SEHNR and CDR2 as FQNEAQ (reference sequence). CDR3 residues: CASSLENRGLTNEKLFF. Here the CDR3 DNA reads TGTGCCAGCAGCTTGGAAAACAGGGGATTGACTAATGAAAAACTGTTTTTT.

A few counts support this clone. The rearrangement joins TRBV10-2 to TRBJ1-1; tentative D call: TRBD1 (6 bases). Trimming stripped 3 bases from V and 3 bases from J, with 8 bases between. Germline CDR1 and CDR2: WSHSY and SAAADI. This CDR3 is 13 amino acids long. The CDR3 DNA is TGCGCCAGCAGTGAACAGGGACACACTGAAGCTTTCTTT. Translated, it gives CASSEQGHTEAFF.

The rearrangement joins TRBV19 to TRBJ1-3; 9 bases align to TRBD1. The CDR3 is 19 amino acids. In germline, CDR1 is LNHDA, CDR2 SQIVND (reference sequence). V lost 6 bases, J lost 0 bases, and 15 bases stayed unmatched. The CDR3: CASSLGTGLIHSSGNTIYF. The CDR3 nucleotides read TGTGCCAGTAGCCTTGGGACAGGGCTCATACATAGCTCTGGAAACACCATATATTTT.

The chain uses TRBV11-2 and TRBJ2-7, with D possibly being TRBD1 (7 bases). V gave up 8 bases and J gave up 0 bases, with 14 bases separating them. Germline lookup yields CDR1 SGHAT and CDR2 FQNNGV. The CDR3 covers 14 residues. CDR3 in amino acids: CASGGTVSSYEQYF. The DNA for the CDR3 is TGTGCCAGCGGCGGGACAGTAAGCTCCTACGAGCAGTACTTC. The full variable domain, rest sourced from reference TRBV11-2 and TRBJ2-7, is EAGVAQSPRYKIIEKRQSVAFWCNPISGHATLYWYQQILGQGPKLLIQFQNNGVVDDSQLPKDRFSAERLKGVDSTLKIQPAKLEDSAVYLCASGGTVSSYEQYFGPGTRLTVT.